This T cell receptor beta chain was recorded in a study of blood T cell repertoires in COVID-19. Study overall: Material from acute and convalescent COVID-19 was sourced from the United States, Italy and Spain. T cells, B-cell-depleted T cells, or PBMCs supplied cDNA or gDNA.

Original analysis: Amplification from reference gene primers served as the basis for estimated nucleated cell counts. Clones were read by immunoSEQ multiplex PCR, and TCRdb kept only the in-frame ones, dropping some. The V and J calls and clone size were taken over from that table, and D and trimming were inferred from the DNA. The sample includes 62,000 or so clones, approximately 86% of them seen just once. This clone was found a few times. The germline V and J ends were trimmed by 4 bases and 7 bases, with 14 bases remaining between them. The CDR3 totals 14 residues. Germline V CDR1 and CDR2: LNHDA, SQIVND (reference sequence).

The sequence derives from a woman aged 55-70 years with acute or convalescent COVID-19. Material for sequencing was peripheral blood. The chain links TRBV19 to TRBJ1-3; D is unclear. The CDR3 DNA follows: TGTGCCAGTAGTAGGGCGATTCAGCGGAACACCATATATTTT. Translating it yields CASSRAIQRNTIYF.